This TCR beta chain originates from a study of blood T cell repertoires in COVID-19. In the original analysis: Reference gene primer amplification in the assay estimated nucleated cell counts. Measured with immunoSEQ multiplex PCR; TCRdb has only the in-frame clones, and not every one. V and J calls and clone size are copied from that table; D and trimming were computed from the DNA. In the table there are about 430,000 clones, more than 70% of which are singletons. This clonotype originated in a woman aged 18-29 years who had been exposed to COVID-19. The sample taken for sequencing was PBMCs or T cells enriched from blood (not recorded which).

The CDR3 loop is CASSRDFDEQFF. The CDR3 DNA follows: TGTGCCAGTAGCCGGGACTTTGATGAGCAGTTCTTC. The chain links TRBV19 to TRBJ2-1; D may be TRBD2 (6 bases). V was trimmed by 6 bases and J by 8 bases, leaving 11 bases between them. Germline values: CDR1 LNHDA, CDR2 SQIVND (reference sequence). The CDR3 is 12 amino acids.